These 19 T cell receptor beta chains originate from one sample sequenced in a study of beta chain features in type 1 diabetes. The study reverse transcribed the entire isolated RNA, so it sequenced expressed TCRB transcripts. Using immunoSEQ multiplex PCR, the repertoire was profiled, and TCRdb retains in-frame clones only, with some absent. The sample includes some 250,000 clones, around a quarter seen only once; the top ten take approximately 4%. The sample consisted of central memory CD4+ T cells from blood. The receptors were sampled from a man aged 25 to 40 in good health.

The CDR3 sequence is CASSIEREDTQYF. The DNA for the CDR3 is TGTGCCAGTAGTATAGAGCGGGAAGATACGCAGTATTTT. V gene TRBV19 combines with J gene TRBJ2-3; D is perhaps TRBD2 (6 bases). V lost 0 bases and J lost 5, with 6 bases in between. The CDR3 runs 13 residues. CDR1 is LNHDA and CDR2 is SQIVND in the germline V gene (reference sequence).

This clone was detected a few times. This chain joins TRBV14 and TRBJ2-6; D call uncertain. CDR1 is SGHDN, CDR2 FVKESK, per germline. V lost 0 bases, J lost 5 bases, and 11 bases lay in between. There are 16 residues in the CDR3. Written as DNA, the CDR3 is TGTGCCAGCAGCCAAGATCCCGGCCAGAGGGCCAACGTCCTGACTTTC. Residues: CASSQDPGQRANVLTF.

V usage is TRBV4-3 and J usage is TRBJ2-2, with 7 bases matching TRBD1. Germline CDR1 reads LGHNA; CDR2 reads YSLEER. CDR3 length: 15 residues. Germline trimming cut 4 bases from V and 6 bases from J; bases unmatched to any gene: 8. The CDR3 here is CASSLVQGVAGELFF. The CDR3 coding sequence is TGCGCCAGCAGCCTTGTGCAGGGGGTGGCCGGGGAGCTGTTTTTT.

V gene TRBV7-2 combines with J gene TRBJ2-5; 10 nucleotides line up with TRBD2. The CDR3 consists of 16 residues. Trimming cost V 0 bases and J 2 bases; bases outside gene matches: 3. Per the germline V gene, CDR1 is SGHTA and CDR2 is FQGNSA. CDR3 DNA sequence: TGTGCCAGCAGCTTAGCTCTAGCGGGGGAGCAAGAGACCCAGTACTTC. Protein sequence: CASSLALAGEQETQYF.

This clone was observed a handful of times. The sample holds other DNA sequences that translate to the same CDR3. This chain links TRBV29-1 with TRBJ2-7; TRBD1 might be the D (6 bases). V lost 5 bases, J lost 0 bases, and 14 bases lay in between. From germline, CDR1 is SQVTM and CDR2 ANQGSEA. The CDR3 is 14 amino acids. CDR3: CSVLRDRNSYEQYF. CDR3 bases: TGCAGCGTTCTACGTGACAGGAACTCCTACGAGCAGTACTTC.

CDR3 protein: CASSSRGDPGETQYF. The DNA for the CDR3 is TGTGCCAGTAGTTCAAGGGGTGACCCCGGTGAGACCCAGTACTTC. This chain links TRBV19 with TRBJ2-5; D may be TRBD1 (5 bases). The V end was cut by 5 bases, the J end by 5 bases, with 18 bases between. The CDR3 is made up of 15 amino acids. Germline V gene sequence: CDR1 LNHDA, CDR2 SQIVND (reference sequence).

This clone has only a few counts. The chain couples TRBV7-8 to TRBJ2-1; 7 bases align to TRBD2. CDR1 and CDR2 (germline): SGHVS, FQNEAQ. The trim removed 5 bases at V and 7 bases at J, leaving 5 bases unmatched. The CDR3 is 13 residues long. The chain's CDR3 is CASSQSGANEQFF. The CDR3 region has the DNA TGTGCCAGCAGCCAGAGCGGGGCGAATGAGCAGTTCTTC.

The chain couples TRBV5-4 to TRBJ1-2; possible D gene TRBD1, 6 bases. The ends were cut back, 4 bases at V and 2 bases at J, with 12 bases in the middle. CDR1 and CDR2 from the germline V gene are SGHNT and YYREEE (reference sequence). There are 14 residues in the CDR3. The chain's CDR3 is CASSPDSSNYGYTF. CDR3 nucleotide sequence: TGTGCCAGCAGCCCGGACAGTTCGAACTATGGCTACACCTTC. Based on the CDR3 plus reference TRBV5-4 and TRBJ1-2, the full variable domain is ETGVTQSPTHLIKTRGQQVTLRCSSQSGHNTVSWYQQALGQGPQFIFQYYREEENGRGNFPPRFSGLQFPNYSSELNVNALELDDSALYLCASSPDSSNYGYTFGSGTRLTVV.

V and J are TRBV9 and TRBJ2-1; TRBD1 matches at 9 bases. CDR1 SGDLS and CDR2 YYNGEE come from the germline V gene. CDR3 length equals 16 residues. The ends lost 1 base at V and 3 bases at J; junction bases unmatched: 5. The CDR3 protein is CASSVNRGQRYNEQFF. CDR3 in DNA: TGTGCCAGCAGCGTAAACAGGGGGCAACGCTACAATGAGCAGTTCTTC.

This clone came up a few times. This CDR3 reads CASRLTSGTHTGELFF. CDR3 in DNA: TGTGCCAGCAGGCTCACTAGCGGGACCCACACCGGGGAGCTGTTTTTT. This rearrangement joins TRBV7-2 to TRBJ2-2; 10 nucleotides agree with TRBD2. CDR1 and CDR2 (germline): SGHTA, FQGNSA. The CDR3 extends over 16 amino acids. V was pared by 6 bases and J by 3 bases, with 7 bases of the junction left unmatched.

V is TRBV11-3 and J is TRBJ2-3; D is perhaps TRBD1 (7 bases). The CDR3 runs to 13 residues. V was trimmed by 5 bases and J by 4 bases, leaving 10 bases between them. The V gene's germline CDR1 is SGHNT and CDR2 YENEEA. The CDR3 protein is CASSTGEADTQYF. Here the CDR3 DNA reads TGTGCCAGCAGCACAGGGGAGGCAGATACGCAGTATTTT. The variable domain in full, with the rest retrieved from reference TRBV11-3 and TRBJ2-3, is EAGVVQSPRYKIIEKKQPVAFWCNPISGHNTLYWYLQNLGQGPELLIRYENEEAVDDSQLPKDRFSAERLKGVDSTLKIQPAELGDSAVYLCASSTGEADTQYFGPGTRLTVL.

The rearrangement joins TRBV6-6 to TRBJ1-2; D unresolved. Per the germline V gene, CDR1 is MNHNY and CDR2 is SVGAGI (reference sequence). The CDR3 contains 13 residues. The ends were cut back, 2 bases at V and 5 bases at J, with 9 bases in the middle. The DNA of the CDR3 is TGTGCCAGCAGTTACGGGCAGGTTTATGGCTACACCTTC. The encoded protein is CASSYGQVYGYTF.

The genes are TRBV7-9 and TRBJ2-1; either TRBD1 or TRBD2 may supply D (5 bases each). The CDR3 totals 16 residues. The germline V gene has CDR1 SEHNR and CDR2 FQNEAQ (reference sequence). Trimming removed 5 bases from V and 0 bases from J, with 14 bases in between. CDR3 in amino acids: CASSPTYGGSYNEQFF. CDR3 bases: TGTGCCAGCAGCCCCACCTATGGGGGCTCCTACAATGAGCAGTTCTTC.

This clone has only a few counts. This chain uses TRBV19 with TRBJ2-5; no clear D. V lost 5 bases and J 4 bases, leaving 17 bases between the germline ends. CDR1 is LNHDA, CDR2 SQIVND, per germline (reference sequence). The CDR3 is 15 residues long. DNA of the CDR3: TGTGCCAGTAGTCTCATGAGGAGTGGTGTAGAGACCCAGTACTTC. This codes for CASSLMRSGVETQYF. The entire variable domain, with the rest obtained from reference TRBV19 and TRBJ2-5, is as follows: DGGITQSPKYLFRKEGQNVTLSCEQNLNHDAMYWYRQDPGQGLRLIYYSQIVNDFQKGDIAEGYSVSREKKESFPLTVTSAQKNPTAFYLCASSLMRSGVETQYFGPGTRLLVL.

In this sample, this clone turned up a few times. A far more abundant clone sits one base away, making this likely a read error. The sample carries other DNA sequences with the same CDR3. The chain joins TRBV29-1 to TRBJ2-1; TRBD2 agrees at 14 bases. The CDR3 runs to 14 residues. The germline gives CDR1 SQVTM, CDR2 ANQGSEA. V was pared by 7 bases and J by 7 bases, with 6 bases of the junction left unmatched. The chain's CDR3 is CSGTSGGRWNEQFF. Here the CDR3 DNA reads TGCAGCGGGACTAGCGGGGGGAGGTGGAATGAGCAGTTCTTC.

This rearrangement joins TRBV7-2 to TRBJ2-2; D possibly corresponds to TRBD1 (5 bases). The length of the CDR3 is 16 residues. CDR1 and CDR2 (germline): SGHTA, FQGNSA. Trimming removed 5 bases at V and 4 bases at J, with 17 bases between. In DNA form, the CDR3 reads TGTGCCAGCAGCGGCACCTTCTCAACAGGCACCGGGGAGCTGTTTTTT. It encodes CASSGTFSTGTGELFF.

The chain recombines TRBV4-2 with TRBJ1-1, with D tentatively TRBD1 (5 bases). The CDR3 length is 15 residues. Germline V gene sequence: CDR1 LGHNA, CDR2 YNFKEQ. V lost 4 bases to trimming and J lost 1 base, with 13 bases between them. The DNA of the CDR3 is TGTGCCAGCAGCCCTAGCGGGCAGGGGAACACTGAAGCTTTCTTT. It encodes CASSPSGQGNTEAFF.

The table lists this clone with a few counts. The J gene is TRBJ2-2, the V gene TRBV10-1; 9 bases line up with TRBD1. Looked up from germline, CDR1 is WNHNN and CDR2 is SYGVQD (reference sequence). The CDR3 spans 16 residues. With V trimmed by 5 bases and J by 5 bases, 9 bases remained unmatched. The CDR3 sequence is CASSSSGTGKTGELFF. The DNA of the CDR3 is TGCGCCAGCAGTAGTTCCGGGACAGGGAAAACCGGGGAGCTGTTTTTT.

This chain joins TRBV13 and TRBJ2-7, with TRBD2 identical over 10 bases. The CDR3 is 16 amino acids. The germline V gene encodes CDR1 PRHDT and CDR2 FYEKMQ (reference sequence). V gave up 3 bases and J gave up 7 bases; unmatched junction bases: 12. CDR3 DNA: TGTGCCAGCAGCTTCCGGACTAGCGGCAACCCTAAGGAGCAGTACTTC. It specifies CASSFRTSGNPKEQYF.